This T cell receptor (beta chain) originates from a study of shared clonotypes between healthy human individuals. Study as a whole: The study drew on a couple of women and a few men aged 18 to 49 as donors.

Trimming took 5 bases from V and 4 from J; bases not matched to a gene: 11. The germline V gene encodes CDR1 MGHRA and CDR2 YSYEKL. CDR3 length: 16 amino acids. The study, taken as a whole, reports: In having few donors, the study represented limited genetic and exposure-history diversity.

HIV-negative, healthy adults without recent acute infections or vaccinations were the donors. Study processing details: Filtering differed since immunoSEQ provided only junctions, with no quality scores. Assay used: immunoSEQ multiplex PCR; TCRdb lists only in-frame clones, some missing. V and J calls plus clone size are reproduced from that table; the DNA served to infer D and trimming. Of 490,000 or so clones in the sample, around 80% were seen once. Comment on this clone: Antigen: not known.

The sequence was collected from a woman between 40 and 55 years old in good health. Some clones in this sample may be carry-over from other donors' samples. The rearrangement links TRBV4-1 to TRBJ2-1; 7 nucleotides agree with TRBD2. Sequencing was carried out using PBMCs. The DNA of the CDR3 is TGCGCCAGCAGCGGAAGAGGGAGGGCCGGGTACAATGAGCAGTTCTTC. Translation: CASSGRGRAGYNEQFF.